A selection of T cell receptor beta chains follows, all from one sample in a study of PD-L1 blockade in urothelial cancer. The assay was immunoSEQ multiplex PCR, and TCRdb's table has in-frame clones only and misses some. The table lists more than 85,000 clones, 91% of them singletons. The sample consisted of PBMCs, taken around atezolizumab (anti-PD-L1) treatment. The receptors here all came from a woman older than 75 with urothelial cancer. CDR3s include the opening cysteine and the closing phenylalanine or tryptophan. The D gene is left open where the match is weak. Not all rows give a size; the values are once, few, many and, for expanded clones, a class.

>.|TRBJ1-3|TRBV30|.
CAWGGILTSGNTIYF
TGTGCCTGGGGGGGGATACTAACCAGTGGAAACACCATATATTTT
>once|TRBJ2-3|TRBV28|.
CASSIPVPDTQYF
TGTGCCAGCAGTATACCGGTACCAGATACGCAGTATTTT
>.|TRBJ1-3|TRBV28|TRBD1
CASSPNRGHYSGNTIYF
TGTGCCAGCAGTCCGAACAGGGGACACTACTCTGGAAACACCATATATTTT
>.|TRBJ2-1|TRBV28|TRBD2
CASSAGGGPYNEQFF
TGTGCCAGCAGCGCCGGGGGGGGACCCTACAATGAGCAGTTCTTC
>.|TRBJ2-7|TRBV5-6|TRBD1
CASSIHGDSYEQYF
TGTGCCAGCAGCATACACGGGGACAGCTACGAGCAGTACTTC
>.|TRBJ1-2|TRBV19|.
CASSIAVGRPNYGYTF
TGTGCCAGTAGTATTGCCGTCGGCAGGCCCAACTATGGCTACACCTTC
>.|TRBJ1-5|TRBV28|.
CASSSSRGYQPQHF
TGTGCCAGCAGTTCCTCACGAGGGTATCAGCCCCAGCATTTT
>.|TRBJ2-1|TRBV18|TRBD1
CASSDRGHLNEQFF
TGTGCCAGCTCGGACAGGGGGCATCTCAATGAGCAGTTCTTC
>.|TRBJ1-2|TRBV14|.
CASSQAYPQQERNYGYTF
TGTGCCAGCAGCCAAGCCTACCCCCAACAGGAGAGGAACTATGGCTACACCTTC
>.|TRBJ1-1|TRBV11-2|.
CASSLSRGNTEAFF
TGTGCCAGCAGCTTATCCAGGGGGAACACTGAAGCTTTCTTT
>.|TRBJ2-7|TRBV7-2|TRBD1
CASSGTGYNEQYF
TGTGCCAGCAGTGGGACAGGGTACAACGAGCAGTACTTC
>.|TRBJ2-7|TRBV5-1|TRBD2
CASSLVMGGSSYEQYF
TGCGCCAGCAGCTTGGTTATGGGCGGGAGCTCCTACGAGCAGTACTTC
>.|TRBJ2-7|TRBV18|.
CASSPRVQGEDEQYF
TGTGCCAGCTCACCGAGGGTACAAGGGGAGGACGAGCAGTACTTC
>.|TRBJ1-5|TRBV27|TRBD1
CASTATGWGNQPQHF
TGTGCCAGCACCGCGACAGGGTGGGGCAATCAGCCCCAGCATTTT
>.|TRBJ1-5|TRBV28|.
CASSLADRQPQHF
TGTGCCAGCAGTTTAGCGGACAGACAGCCCCAGCATTTT
>.|TRBJ2-2|TRBV7-9|TRBD1
CASSLGDRSNTGELFF
TGTGCCAGCAGCCTGGGGGACAGATCGAACACCGGGGAGCTGTTTTTT
>.|TRBJ2-3|TRBV6-1|.
CASSDSGGHTQYF
TGTGCCAGCAGTGATTCCGGGGGACATACGCAGTATTTT
>.|TRBJ1-1|TRBV5-6|TRBD1
CASSARQGWSTEAFF
TGTGCCAGCAGCGCCCGACAGGGATGGAGCACTGAAGCTTTCTTT
>.|TRBJ2-7|TRBV23-1|.
CASSQRYEQYF
TGCGCCAGCAGTCAGAGGTACGAGCAGTACTTC
>.|TRBJ2-6|TRBV19|.
CASGDKLGANVLTF
TGTGCCAGTGGGGACAAACTTGGGGCCAACGTCCTGACTTTC
>.|TRBJ2-7|TRBV21-1|.
CASSSWTAGGAEQYF
TGTGCCAGCAGCTCATGGACGGCGGGGGGGGCCGAGCAGTACTTC
>.|TRBJ2-1|TRBV6-5|.
CASSPWQGTNEQFF
TGTGCCAGCAGTCCCTGGCAGGGGACGAATGAGCAGTTCTTC
>.|TRBJ2-7|TRBV6-5|.
CASRSSASYEQYF
TGTGCCAGCAGATCTAGCGCCTCCTACGAGCAGTACTTC
>.|TRBJ1-1|TRBV29-1|.
CSVGGGNTEAFF
TGCAGCGTTGGGGGAGGGAACACTGAAGCTTTCTTT
>.|TRBJ2-2|TRBV30|TRBD2
CAWSPSWTSEAGELFF
TGTGCCTGGAGTCCCTCCTGGACTAGCGAGGCCGGGGAGCTGTTTTTT
>.|TRBJ2-2|TRBV19|TRBD1
CASILGQGYTGELFF
TGTGCCAGTATTTTGGGACAGGGATACACCGGGGAGCTGTTTTTT
>.|TRBJ1-2|TRBV28|.
CASSFPRGGNYGYTF
TGTGCCAGCAGTTTTCCAAGGGGAGGCAACTATGGCTACACCTTC
>.|TRBJ2-2|TRBV2|TRBD1
CAIRGQANTGELFF
TGTGCCATCCGGGGACAGGCCAACACCGGGGAGCTGTTTTTT
>.|TRBJ2-2|TRBV23-1|TRBD2
CASSHTSVCGGELFF
TGCGCCAGCAGTCATACTAGCGTTTGCGGCGGGGAGCTGTTTTTT
>.|TRBJ2-7|TRBV6-1|.
CASSAQRYEQYF
TGTGCCAGCAGCGCTCAGAGGTACGAGCAGTACTTC
>.|TRBJ2-7|TRBV6-1|.
CASSEGLGNPYEQYF
TGTGCCAGCAGTGAGGGACTGGGAAACCCCTACGAGCAGTACTTC
>.|TRBJ1-5|TRBV11-2|TRBD1
CASSHGDRQPQHF
TGTGCCAGCAGCCACGGGGACAGACAGCCCCAGCATTTT
>once|TRBJ2-1|TRBV7-9|.
CASSLGATSEQFF
TGTGCCAGCAGCTTAGGTGCTACCTCAGAGCAGTTCTTC
>.|TRBJ2-5|TRBV6-1|TRBD1
CASSGQGAGETQYF
TGTGCCAGCAGTGGGCAGGGGGCCGGTGAGACCCAGTACTTC
>.|TRBJ1-1|TRBV4-1|.
CASSRGAGLNTEAFF
TGCGCCAGCAGCAGGGGCGCGGGATTGAACACTGAAGCTTTCTTT
>.|TRBJ2-7|TRBV27|TRBD2
CASSPGLAGYEQYF
TGTGCCAGCAGTCCTGGGCTAGCGGGCTACGAGCAGTACTTC
>.|TRBJ1-3|TRBV6-1|.
CASSDNPHGGNTIYF
TGTGCCAGCAGTGATAATCCACACGGGGGAAACACCATATATTTT
>.|TRBJ2-1|TRBV28|TRBD2
CASSLKTSGSFYNEQFF
TGTGCCAGCAGTTTAAAGACTAGCGGGAGTTTCTACAATGAGCAGTTCTTC
>once|TRBJ2-1|TRBV5-4|TRBD1
CASSLTTRTGAYNEQFF
TGTGCCAGCAGCTTGACCACAAGGACAGGGGCCTACAATGAGCAGTTCTTC
>.|TRBJ2-1|TRBV5-1|TRBD2
CASSFGLAGAREPYNEQFF
TGCGCCAGCAGCTTTGGACTAGCGGGAGCTAGAGAGCCCTACAATGAGCAGTTCTTC
>.|TRBJ2-7|TRBV19|.
CASSLTGTNYEQYF
TGTGCCAGTAGCCTTACCGGGACAAACTACGAGCAGTACTTC
>.|TRBJ2-5|TRBV7-6|.
CASSPRTEGTQYF
TGTGCCAGCAGCCCCCGGACGGAGGGGACCCAGTACTTC
>few|TRBJ2-5|TRBV7-9|TRBD2
CASSPRTSGFSGETQYF
TGTGCCAGCAGCCCCCGGACTAGCGGGTTCTCCGGGGAGACCCAGTACTTC
>.|TRBJ2-7|TRBV21-1|.
CASSAPRWGLAGKEQYF
TGTGCCAGCAGCGCACCAAGGTGGGGACTAGCGGGGAAGGAGCAGTACTTC
>.|TRBJ1-5|TRBV10-1|TRBD1
CASSESGQGAGHF
TGCGCCAGCAGTGAGTCGGGACAGGGGGCCGGCCATTTT
>.|TRBJ1-1|TRBV7-8|TRBD1
CASSVQGANTEAFF
TGTGCCAGCAGCGTACAGGGGGCTAACACTGAAGCTTTCTTT
>.|TRBJ1-1|TRBV7-2|TRBD1
CASSSGTARSGAFF
TGTGCCAGCAGCTCCGGGACAGCACGAAGTGGAGCTTTCTTT
>once|TRBJ2-1|TRBV7-8|.
CASSLDTPEQFF
TGTGCCAGCAGCTTAGACACCCCTGAGCAGTTCTTC
>.|TRBJ2-7|TRBV5-6|.
CASSLARAGTSYEQYF
TGTGCCAGCAGCCTCGCTCGTGCGGGGACTTCTTACGAGCAGTACTTC